These 4 T cell receptor beta chains were sequenced from one sample in a study of blood T cell repertoires in COVID-19. The data were produced by immunoSEQ multiplex PCR, yet TCRdb's version contains in-frame clones alone and is incomplete. Among 210,000 or so clones listed, 90% were seen once. Sequencing was carried out using peripheral blood. The origin of the receptors is a man aged 50 to 59 with acute or convalescent COVID-19.

The chain carries TRBV5-1 and TRBJ1-2; D is uncertain. CDR3 length: 15 residues. Trimming cost V 3 bases and J 2 bases, with 14 bases left between them. CDR1 is SGHRS, CDR2 YFSETQ, per germline. CDR3 in DNA: TGCGCCAGCAGCTGGCAGAACCCGCAAAACTATGGCTACACCTTC. It encodes CASSWQNPQNYGYTF.

The gene calls are TRBV19 and TRBJ2-2, with no clear D. The CDR3 is 15 amino acids. Between the trimmed V and J ends, which lost 5 bases and 5 bases, there was a span of 15 bases. From germline, CDR1 is LNHDA and CDR2 SQIVND (reference sequence). The CDR3 sequence is CASSPQSPPTGELFF. In DNA form, the CDR3 reads TGTGCCAGTAGTCCCCAGTCCCCCCCGACCGGGGAGCTGTTTTTT.

The table lists this clone with a count of one. The chain couples TRBV10-3 to TRBJ1-5; 7 bases are shared with TRBD1. Looked up from germline, CDR1 is ENHRY and CDR2 is SYGVKD. The CDR3 totals 14 residues. The trim removed 3 bases at V and 4 bases at J, leaving 3 bases unmatched. CDR3 DNA sequence: TGTGCCATCAGTGACTTACAGGGGAATCAGCCCCAGCATTTT. It encodes CAISDLQGNQPQHF.

This clone was counted only a few times. This rearrangement joins TRBV21-1 to TRBJ2-7; the table's D call, TRBD2, has no DNA check behind it. TRBV21-1 is termed a pseudogene. This CDR3 comprises 15 residues. CDR3 region: CASSGGGGQAYEQYV. The CDR3 nucleotides are TGTGCCAGCAGCGGCGGGGGGGGACAGGCCTACGAGCAGTACGTC.